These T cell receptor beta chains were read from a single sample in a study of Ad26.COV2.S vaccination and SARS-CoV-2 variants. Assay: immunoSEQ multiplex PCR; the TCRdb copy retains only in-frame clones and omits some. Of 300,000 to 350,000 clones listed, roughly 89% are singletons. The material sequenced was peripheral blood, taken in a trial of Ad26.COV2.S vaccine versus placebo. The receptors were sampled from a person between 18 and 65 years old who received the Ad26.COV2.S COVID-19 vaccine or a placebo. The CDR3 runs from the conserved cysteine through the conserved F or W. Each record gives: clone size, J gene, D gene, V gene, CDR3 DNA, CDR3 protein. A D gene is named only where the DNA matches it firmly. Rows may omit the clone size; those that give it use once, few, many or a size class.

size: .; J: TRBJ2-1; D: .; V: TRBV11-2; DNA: TGTGCCAGCAGCTTCCACAATGAGCAGTTCTTC; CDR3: CASSFHNEQFF
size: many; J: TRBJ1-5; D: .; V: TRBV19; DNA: TGTGCCAGTAGTCCTTGGAGGGGTGGCAATCAGCCCCAGCATTTT; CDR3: CASSPWRGGNQPQHF
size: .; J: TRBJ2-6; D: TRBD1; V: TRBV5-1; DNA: TGCGCCAGCAGCTTGGGGGACAGCTCTGGGGCCAACGTCCTGACTTTC; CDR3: CASSLGDSSGANVLTF
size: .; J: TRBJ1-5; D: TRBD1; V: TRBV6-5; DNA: TGTGCCAGCAGTACAGGGGGCATTCAGCCCCAGCATTTT; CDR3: CASSTGGIQPQHF
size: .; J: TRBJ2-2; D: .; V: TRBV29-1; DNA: TGCAGCGTTGACGGTAACACCGGGGAGCTGTTTTTT; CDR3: CSVDGNTGELFF
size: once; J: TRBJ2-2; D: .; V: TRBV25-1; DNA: TGTGCCAGCAGGACAGAAGCGGCCGGGGAGCTGTTTTTT; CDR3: CASRTEAAGELFF
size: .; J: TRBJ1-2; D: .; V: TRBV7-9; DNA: TGTGCCAGCAGCGAAGACAGATATGGCTACACCTTC; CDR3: CASSEDRYGYTF
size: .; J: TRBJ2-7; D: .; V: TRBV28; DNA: TGTGCCAGCAGTTTATTGGGACGAGGGGAGCAGTACTTC; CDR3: CASSLLGRGEQYF
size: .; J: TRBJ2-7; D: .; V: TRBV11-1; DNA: TGTGCCAGCAGCTTATTTGCAGGGTCGCGTTACGAGCAGTACTTC; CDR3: CASSLFAGSRYEQYF
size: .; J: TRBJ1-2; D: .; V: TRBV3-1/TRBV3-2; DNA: TGTGCCAGCAGCCAAAAAGGTGGCTACACCTTC; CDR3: CASSQKGGYTF